This TCR beta chain came from a study of blood T cells in healthy people across ages. Then a second PCR, running about 6 to 12 cycles, was carried out with a sample-barcoded 5' primer and a J-beta primer mix. MiXCR, run by TCRdb on the 5' RACE reads, gives a single entry per CDR3 protein. The profile covers under 1,100,000 distinct CDR3 sequences, with about 23% appearing a single time and approximately 0.71% taken by the ten largest. The CDR3 is 13 residues long. The germline V gene has CDR1 SGHRS and CDR2 YFSETQ. Comment on this clonotype: Its antigen is not identified. An end of the junction differs from the germline gene, which may be a read error.

Overall study findings and caveats: More naive CD4+ cells and higher diversity were found in long-lived than in aged donors.

These same data were also listed under a study on T cells of mothers and their children. As that report states: Some 2.7 million TCR beta reads per child versus over 9 million per mother.

The sequencing sample was made of blood. This receptor was obtained from a girl aged 2 to 9 in good health. The chain couples TRBV5-1 to TRBJ1-2; D uncertain. CDR3: CASSLVRNAGCTF. The CDR3 region has the DNA TGCGCCAGCAGCTTGGTTCGGAACGCTGGCTGCACCTTC.